This T cell receptor beta chain was identified during a study of shared clonotypes between healthy human individuals. Positively selected for CCR7, the CD45RO-negative cells used as naive CD8 cells excluded terminally differentiated effector memory CD45RA+ cells. Some clones are missing from TCRdb's copy, which holds only in-frame ones; the method was immunoSEQ multiplex PCR. This sample has about 1.9 million clones, with just over 90% found just once. Regarding this clone: The antigen remains undetermined.

Trimming stripped 0 bases from V and 1 base from J, with 8 bases between. This CDR3 spans 14 amino acids. CDR1 is SGHRS, CDR2 YFSETQ, per germline. Study-wide results and limits: As a rule, naive subsets had a larger estimated richness than memory subsets.

The sequence derives from a man between 18 and 35 years old in good health. Some clones in this sample may be carry-over from other donors' samples. The chain combines TRBV5-1 with TRBJ2-7; D remains ambiguous. The sample consisted of naive CD8+ T cells from PBMCs. The CDR3 sequence is CASSLDILSYEQYF. The CDR3 bases are TGCGCCAGCAGCTTGGACATCCTGTCCTACGAGCAGTACTTC.